The T cell receptor (beta chain) described here comes from a study of T-cell reconstitution after alpha-beta-depleted transplantation in children. This CDR3 contains 16 residues. Germline V gives CDR1 SNHLY, CDR2 FYNNEI. The ends lost 6 bases at V and 4 bases at J; junction bases unmatched: 12. Study observations and caveats: At the one-year point after transplant, T-cell counts and TCRbeta diversity were found to come mostly from T cells that had been newly produced. As was reported, about two months after transplant, alpha-beta T cells came from several hundred expanded graft clones.

Comment on this clonotype: Antigen: not known.

TCRbeta library preparation incorporated unique molecular identifiers. TCRdb reanalysed the PCR reads using MiXCR and keeps one entry per CDR3 protein. This sample has hundreds of thousands of distinct CDR3 sequences, with around 15% found just once. The rearrangement links TRBV2 to TRBJ2-3, with 8 bases identical to TRBD2. The source was PBMCs, mostly from graft donor cells, collected 360 days after TCRalphabeta/CD19-depleted stem cell transplant. The TCR originated in a male patient aged 10 to 17 who had a stem cell transplant for acute lymphoblastic leukemia, so the T cells may come from the graft donor. The CDR3, as DNA: TGTGCCAGCAGAGATACTGTAGCGGGACTTTCAGATACGCAGTATTTT. As protein: CASRDTVAGLSDTQYF.